The 24 T cell receptor beta chains in this list originate from one sample, sequenced in a study of CD8 T cells in Susac syndrome. An input of roughly 0.5 to 1 ug of RNA was subjected to reverse transcription using random hexamers. TCRdb independently ran MiXCR on the immunoSEQ multiplex PCR reads; one entry per CDR3 protein. The sample holds roughly 330,000 distinct CDR3 sequences, 90% to 95% seen once. What was sequenced was CD4+ T cells from PBMCs. Every receptor here comes from a human donor with multiple sclerosis.

This chain links TRBV4-3 with TRBJ2-1; D is possibly TRBD2 (6 bases). Germline V CDR1 and CDR2: LGHNA, YSLEER. This CDR3 spans 13 amino acids. Trimming stripped 4 bases from V and 10 bases from J, with 14 bases between. The CDR3 DNA is TGCGCCAGCAGCCGTGGACGGAGGGACGAGCAGTTCTTC. It is translated as CASSRGRRDEQFF.

The rearrangement uses TRBV4-1 and TRBJ1-5; D is possibly TRBD1 (5 bases). The germline CDR1 and CDR2 sequences are MGHRA and YSYEKL. The CDR3 spans 13 residues. With 5 bases removed from V and 5 bases from J, the gap between germline ends came to 10 bases. The CDR3 region is CASSMGGDQPQHF. The CDR3 coding sequence is TGCGCCAGCAGCATGGGGGGTGATCAGCCCCAGCATTTT.

The chain links TRBV7-9 to TRBJ2-2; D tentatively fits TRBD1 or TRBD2 (5 bases each). The length of the CDR3 is 12 residues. CDR1 is SEHNR and CDR2 is FQNEAQ in the germline V gene (reference sequence). The CDR3 here is CAWGRNTGELFF. The CDR3 DNA reads as TGTGCTTGGGGGAGGAACACCGGGGAGCTGTTTTTT.

The chain links TRBV29-1 to TRBJ2-1, with D tentatively TRBD1 or TRBD2 (5 bases each). CDR3 length equals 14 residues. Germline CDR1 is SQVTM and CDR2 is ANQGSEA. V lost 4 bases and J 4 bases, leaving 14 bases between the germline ends. The DNA of the CDR3 is TGCAGCGTTGGCCAGGGAGCCCTATACAATGAGCAGTTCTTC. Translation gives CSVGQGALYNEQFF.

This clonotype came up once. The chain links TRBV29-1 to TRBJ1-1; D gene uncertain. The CDR3 covers 14 residues. In germline, CDR1 is SQVTM, CDR2 ANQGSEA. V was clipped by 7 bases and J by 1 base, with 16 bases between them. CDR3 sequence (DNA): TGCAGCGCCCGACCCGGACGGGCGAACACTGAAGCTTTCTTT. This translates into CSARPGRANTEAFF.

V gene TRBV4-3 combines with J gene TRBJ2-1, with D possibly matching TRBD2 (6 bases). CDR3 size: 15 residues. Per germline, CDR1 LGHNA and CDR2 YSLEER. V lost 6 bases and J 3 bases, leaving 15 bases between the germline ends. CDR3 sequence: CASSRSSGGYNEQFF. The CDR3 DNA reads TGCGCCAGCAGTCGAAGTAGCGGAGGCTACAATGAGCAGTTCTTC.

The genes are TRBV5-1 and TRBJ2-7, with D maybe TRBD1 (6 bases). V lost 4 bases and J 3 bases, leaving 14 bases between the germline ends. This CDR3 is 14 amino acids long. CDR1 is SGHRS, CDR2 YFSETQ, per germline. The CDR3, as DNA: TGCGCCAGCAGCCTAAGACAGGAACGCTACGAGCAGTACTTC. Its translation is CASSLRQERYEQYF.

The chain carries TRBV10-2 and TRBJ2-3; a weak D match, TRBD1 (6 bases). The V end was cut by 7 bases, the J end by 2 bases, with 10 bases between. The CDR3 is 13 amino acids. Germline CDR1 WSHSY, CDR2 SAAADI. Here the CDR3 reads CASKWGPTDTQYF. For the CDR3, the DNA is TGCGCCAGCAAGTGGGGGCCCACAGATACGCAGTATTTT.

This chain connects TRBV7-8 to TRBJ1-1, with TRBD1 matching over 9 bases. J was trimmed by 0 bases and V by 5 bases; bases with no gene match: 7. This CDR3 has 16 residues. Germline lookup yields CDR1 SGHVS and CDR2 FQNEAQ. The CDR3 bases are TGTGCCAGCAGCCTGGGACAGGGTAGGGTGAACACTGAAGCTTTCTTT. Its protein is CASSLGQGRVNTEAFF.

This chain joins TRBV4-3 and TRBJ2-5; the match to TRBD2 covers 10 bases. After removal of 1 base from V and 5 bases from J, the junction contained 10 bases not matched to a gene. The CDR3 covers 17 residues. Germline CDR1 reads LGHNA; CDR2 reads YSLEER. The CDR3 DNA follows: TGCGCCAGCAGCCAAGCTGCAGCGGGAGGGTCCAGGGAGACCCAGTACTTC. This gives the protein CASSQAAAGGSRETQYF.

The J gene is TRBJ1-6, the V gene TRBV3-1; no clear D gene. The germline CDR1 and CDR2 sequences are LGHDT and YNNKEL (reference sequence). The V gene lost 1 base and the J gene lost 8 bases, with 9 bases spanning the gap. The CDR3 is 14 amino acids. The CDR3 is CASSQVGGDSPLHF. Written as DNA, the CDR3 is TGTGCCAGCAGCCAAGTCGGCGGCGATTCACCCCTCCACTTT.

The chain couples TRBV9 to TRBJ2-1; TRBD2 agrees at 7 bases. The length of the CDR3 is 15 residues. Germline assignment: CDR1 SGDLS and CDR2 YYNGEE. V gave up 0 bases and J gave up 6 bases; unmatched junction bases: 6. CDR3 nucleotides: TGTGCCAGCAGCGTAGGGACTAGGTCGGGCAATGAGCAGTTCTTC. Its translation: CASSVGTRSGNEQFF.

The chain links TRBV18 to TRBJ1-5; D may be TRBD1 (5 bases). Germline CDR1 and CDR2: KGHSH and LQKENI. The CDR3 spans 13 residues. V lost 3 bases and J lost 7, with 10 bases in between. The CDR3 spells CASSPQGEQPQHF. The CDR3 DNA is TGTGCCAGCTCACCCCAGGGCGAGCAGCCCCAGCATTTT.

The rearrangement uses TRBV4-2 and TRBJ2-7, with D tentatively TRBD2 (6 bases). Germline V gene lookup returns CDR1 LGHNA and CDR2 YNFKEQ. This CDR3 comprises 16 residues. Trimming took off 5 bases at V and 7 bases at J, with 24 bases between the two ends. For the CDR3, the DNA is TGTGCCAGCAGCGACTCGGGCGGAGGGCTCCGGGGAGAGCAGTACTTC. Translated, it gives CASSDSGGGLRGEQYF.

The chain couples TRBV5-1 to TRBJ2-4; perhaps TRBD2 as D (6 bases). V lost 0 bases to trimming and J lost 5 bases, with 12 bases between them. Germline CDR1 reads SGHRS; CDR2 reads YFSETQ. The CDR3 totals 15 residues. The CDR3 protein is CASSLVSGQENIQYF. CDR3 nucleotides: TGCGCCAGCAGCTTGGTTAGCGGCCAGGAAAACATTCAGTACTTC.

The chain couples TRBV11-2 to TRBJ1-4, with TRBD1 as a possible D gene (5 bases). Trimming cost V 0 bases and J 10 bases, with 9 bases left between them. The CDR3 consists of 13 residues. The germline V gene has CDR1 SGHAT and CDR2 FQNNGV. This chain's CDR3 is CASSLEPGVKLFF. CDR3 DNA: TGTGCCAGCAGCTTAGAGCCGGGGGTAAAACTGTTTTTT.

The rearrangement links TRBV19 to TRBJ1-1; a weak D match, TRBD1 (6 bases). There are 17 residues in the CDR3. Germline V lookup: CDR1 LNHDA, CDR2 SQIVND (reference sequence). The V gene lost 4 bases and the J gene lost 4 bases, with 22 bases spanning the gap. The CDR3 DNA reads as TGTGCCAGTAGTAACGTTTGGGGGCTGTATGAAAGCACTGAAGCTTTCTTT. Encoded protein: CASSNVWGLYESTEAFF.

Notes on this clonotype: One end of the junction fails to match germline, which may point to a read error. V is TRBV7-7 and J is TRBJ2-2; 12 nucleotides line up with TRBD2. Germline values: CDR1 SSHAT, CDR2 FNYEAQ (reference sequence). CDR3 length: 18 residues. As DNA, the CDR3 is TGTGCTAGCAGCGCAGGACTAGCGGGACGCCCGTCAGCCGGGGAGCTGTTTTTT. Its translation is CASSAGLAGRPSAGELFF.

This clonotype was seen only once. The chain recombines TRBV6-1 with TRBJ1-1; D is undetermined. The CDR3 contains 13 residues. The germline CDR1 and CDR2 sequences are MNHNS and SASEGT. Trimming left V 5 bases short and J 0 bases short, with 7 bases between. The CDR3 spells CASSSLVNTEAFF. The CDR3 coding sequence is TGTGCCAGCAGTTCCCTCGTGAACACTGAAGCTTTCTTT.

The chain is built from TRBV12-3 or TRBV12-4 and TRBJ2-7; D unclear. V lost 3 bases and J 2 bases, leaving 11 bases between the germline ends. This CDR3 spans 14 amino acids. The CDR3 DNA reads TGTGCCAGCAGTTTTGGGCCAGGCACCTACGAGCAGTACTTC. The encoded protein is CASSFGPGTYEQYF.

This clonotype was picked up one time. This chain uses TRBV5-6 with TRBJ2-7, with a weak D call TRBD1 (6 bases). V shed 4 bases and J shed 3 bases, with 14 bases lying between them. The CDR3 runs 14 residues. Germline V lookup: CDR1 SGHDT, CDR2 YYEEEE. In DNA form, the CDR3 reads TGTGCCAGCAGCGGGGGCCCTGCAGGCTACGAGCAGTACTTC. This gives the protein CASSGGPAGYEQYF.

This rearrangement joins TRBV4-1 to TRBJ1-4, with unresolved D. The CDR3 length is 17 residues. V was clipped by 4 bases and J by 0 bases, with 15 bases between them. Germline V gene lookup returns CDR1 MGHRA and CDR2 YSYEKL. CDR3 nucleotides: TGCGCCAGCAGCCGAATTGAAAGGGCTGCAACTAATGAAAAACTGTTTTTT. It specifies CASSRIERAATNEKLFF.

This chain uses TRBV6-5 with TRBJ1-2; 9 bases are shared with TRBD1. The CDR3 is 12 amino acids. Germline V CDR1 and CDR2: MNHEY, SVGAGI. The CDR3 spells CATGTGLYGYTF. CDR3 in DNA: TGTGCTACCGGGACAGGGCTCTATGGCTACACCTTC.

This chain links TRBV5-4 with TRBJ2-2; possibly TRBD1 or TRBD2 for D (5 bases each). The CDR3 has 15 residues. Germline V gene lookup returns CDR1 SGHNT and CDR2 YYREEE (reference sequence). Between the trimmed V and J ends, which lost 7 bases and 3 bases, there was a span of 16 bases. The CDR3 DNA follows: TGTGCCAGCCTGTCGGGGCCGACGGACACCGGGGAGCTGTTTTTT. It yields the protein CASLSGPTDTGELFF.